These 19 T cell receptor beta chains originate from one sample sequenced in a study of blood T cells in healthy people across ages. The authors ran a second PCR of 7 to 11 cycles using a sample-barcoded 5' primer and a J-beta primer mix. Using its own MiXCR run on the 5' RACE reads, TCRdb lists one record per CDR3 protein. The sample carries 870,000 or so distinct CDR3 sequences, less than 35% recorded once. Sequenced material: blood. The receptor source for this set is a woman older than 75 in good health.

The chain has TRBV30 and TRBJ1-1; D gene unclear. Germline V lookup: CDR1 GTSNPN, CDR2 SVGIG (reference sequence). Trimming cost V 4 bases and J 1 base, with 10 bases left between them. CDR3 length equals 13 residues. CDR3 protein: CAWKVQENTEAFF. The CDR3 DNA is TGTGCCTGGAAGGTCCAGGAGAACACTGAAGCTTTCTTT.

This chain connects TRBV30 to TRBJ2-3; 8 bases fit TRBD1. The J segment lost 6 bases and the V segment lost 7 bases, leaving 9 bases of the junction unmatched. Per the germline V gene, CDR1 is GTSNPN and CDR2 is SVGIG (reference sequence). This CDR3 comprises 13 residues. DNA of the CDR3: TGTGCCTCCGGGACAGGAGCTTCGGATACGCAGTATTTT. It specifies CASGTGASDTQYF.

The chain uses TRBV4-1 and TRBJ2-3; 11 nucleotides match TRBD2. The germline V gene has CDR1 MGHRA and CDR2 YSYEKL. J was trimmed by 3 bases and V by 2 bases; bases with no gene match: 7. CDR3 size: 17 residues. The CDR3 bases are TGCGCCAGCAGCCAACTTACTAGCGGGGGCGGAACAGATACGCAGTATTTT. This codes for CASSQLTSGGGTDTQYF.

The J gene is TRBJ1-3, the V gene TRBV12-3 or TRBV12-4, with D uncertain. The ends were cut back, 3 bases at V and 3 bases at J, with 6 bases in the middle. The CDR3 contains 13 residues. The CDR3 DNA reads as TGTGCCAGCAGTTTCCGAGTTGGAAACACCATATATTTT. Residues: CASSFRVGNTIYF.

This clonotype showed up just a few times. CDR3: CASSLFAGRGSEAFF. The CDR3 DNA is TGTGCCAGCAGTTTATTTGCAGGGAGGGGGTCTGAAGCTTTCTTT. The chain carries TRBV27 and TRBJ1-1, with TRBD1 as a possible D gene (6 bases). The CDR3 has 15 residues. Germline V gene sequence: CDR1 MNHEY, CDR2 SMNVEV (reference sequence). Trimming cost V 1 base and J 6 bases, with 15 bases left between them.

In this sample, this clonotype turned up a few times. The chain uses TRBV10-3 and TRBJ2-2; 10 bases match TRBD2. Per germline, CDR1 ENHRY and CDR2 SYGVKD. Trimming cost V 1 base and J 4 bases; bases outside gene matches: 15. The CDR3 is made up of 20 amino acids. CDR3 sequence (DNA): TGTGCCATCAGTGAGTGGGGGACTAGCGACACCGACGGCGGCACCGGGGAGCTGTTTTTT. Translating it yields CAISEWGTSDTDGGTGELFF.

A note on this clonotype: A clone one base away is much larger, so this may be a read error. The chain employs TRBV20-1 and TRBJ2-1; no definite D call. The CDR3 runs 15 residues. Trimming removed 5 bases from V and 13 bases from J, with 27 bases in between. Germline lookup yields CDR1 DFQATT and CDR2 SNEGSKA (reference sequence). In DNA, the CDR3 is TGCAGTGCTTCCCTCCTAAATGTACCGGACGGAACCCAGTTCTTC. It encodes CSASLLNVPDGTQFF.

This clonotype was found many times. The V call is TRBV7-2, the J call TRBJ2-5, with D unresolved. The germline V and J ends were trimmed by 5 bases and 9 bases, with 19 bases remaining between them. From germline, CDR1 is SGHTA and CDR2 FQGNSA. The CDR3 runs to 14 residues. The CDR3 DNA sequence: TGTGCCAGCAGCCCCTCCGCGTTGGTCTTTGCCCAGTACTTC. Translation gives CASSPSALVFAQYF. The full variable domain, in which reference TRBV7-2 and TRBJ2-5 provide the parts outside the CDR3, is GAGVSQSPSNKVTEKGKDVELRCDPISGHTALYWYRQSLGQGLEFLIYFQGNSAPDKSGLPSDRFSAERTGGSVSTLTIQRTQQEDSAVYLCASSPSALVFAQYFGPGTRLLVL.

Details on this clonotype: A much bigger clone sits one base away, suggesting this may be a read error. V usage is TRBV24-1 and J usage is TRBJ2-7; the D gene is possibly TRBD1 (5 bases). This CDR3 contains 14 residues. V dropped 3 bases and J dropped 7 bases, with 15 bases sitting between them. CDR1 is KGHDR and CDR2 is SFDVKD in the germline V gene. CDR3 in DNA: TGTGCCACCAGTGATGGACCAGGGATAGGTGAGCAGTACTTC. It translates to CATSDGPGIGEQYF.

The chain employs TRBV7-2 and TRBJ2-3, with TRBD1 as a possible D gene (6 bases). V lost 1 base and J 3 bases, leaving 14 bases between the germline ends. The CDR3 loop spans 16 amino acids. Germline CDR1 reads SGHTA; CDR2 reads FQGNSA. The CDR3 DNA is TGTGCCAGCAGCTTAGGGGCCAGGGGCCGAACAGATACGCAGTATTTT. It is translated as CASSLGARGRTDTQYF.

In this sample, this clonotype turned up many times. This chain uses TRBV5-5 with TRBJ2-7; the match to TRBD2 covers 12 bases. The CDR3 spans 15 residues. Germline trimming cut 5 bases from V and 3 bases from J; bases unmatched to any gene: 6. The germline V gene has CDR1 SGHKS and CDR2 YYEKEE (reference sequence). In DNA form, the CDR3 reads TGTGCCAGCAGACCCGGACTAGCGGGGCTCTACGAGCAGTACTTC. Translating gives CASRPGLAGLYEQYF.

Remarks on this clonotype: A much bigger clone sits one base away, suggesting this may be a read error. V is TRBV7-9 and J is TRBJ2-6, with D possibly being TRBD1 (5 bases). There are 18 residues in the CDR3. The germline CDR1 and CDR2 sequences are SEHNR and FQNEAQ (reference sequence). The CDR3 reads CAGSFTRALLSGANVLTF. CDR3 DNA sequence: TGTGCCGGCAGCTTCACCAGGGCCTTACTCTCTGGGGCCAACGTCCTGACTTTC.

Worth noting for this clonotype: A clone one base away is much larger, so this may be a read error. This CDR3 is CASSLGGGAKNVQYF. The DNA for the CDR3 is TGTGCCAGCAGCTTAGGCGGGGGGGCAAAAAACGTTCAGTACTTC. This chain links TRBV7-9 with TRBJ2-5; 9 nucleotides agree with TRBD2. CDR1 and CDR2 from the germline V gene are SEHNR and FQNEAQ (reference sequence). V dropped 1 base and J dropped 11; count of bases not matched to a gene: 11. This CDR3 has 15 residues.

This clonotype has ten or more counts. The chain has TRBV7-2 and TRBJ2-5; TRBD2 matches 10 bases. From germline, CDR1 is SGHTA and CDR2 FQGNSA. With 2 bases clipped from V and 5 bases from J, the junction kept 8 bases outside the gene matches. The CDR3 covers 16 residues. The CDR3: CASSLFKRGGRETQYF. DNA of the CDR3: TGTGCCAGCAGCTTATTTAAGCGGGGGGGCCGTGAGACCCAGTACTTC. The whole variable domain, remainder taken from reference TRBV7-2 and TRBJ2-5, is GAGVSQSPSNKVTEKGKDVELRCDPISGHTALYWYRQSLGQGLEFLIYFQGNSAPDKSGLPSDRFSAERTGGSVSTLTIQRTQQEDSAVYLCASSLFKRGGRETQYFGPGTRLLVL.

This chain links TRBV7-8 with TRBJ1-2; the match to TRBD1 covers 8 bases. J lost 6 bases, V lost 4 bases, and 7 bases had no gene match. The germline gives CDR1 SGHVS, CDR2 FQNEAQ. The CDR3 is made up of 14 amino acids. DNA of the CDR3: TGTGCCAGCAGCTCCTACCAGACAGGGGATGGCTACACCTTC. It is translated as CASSSYQTGDGYTF. The entire variable domain, with the rest obtained from reference TRBV7-8 and TRBJ1-2, is as follows: GAGVSQSPRYKVAKRGQDVALRCDPISGHVSLFWYQQALGQGPEFLTYFQNEAQLDKSGLPSDRFFAERPEGSVSTLKIQRTQQEDSAVYLCASSSYQTGDGYTFGSGTRLTVV.

The CDR3 coding sequence is TGTGCCAGCAGCTTAAAGGAACTGGTTCGGGAGCTGTTTTTT. Amino acid sequence: CASSLKELVRELFF. The V call is TRBV13, the J call TRBJ2-2; D is ambiguous. The CDR3 covers 14 residues. V dropped 2 bases and J dropped 9 bases, with 13 bases sitting between them. The germline V gene encodes CDR1 PRHDT and CDR2 FYEKMQ (reference sequence).

V is TRBV7-2 and J is TRBJ1-2, with D maybe TRBD1 (6 bases). V was trimmed by 5 bases and J by 6 bases, leaving 10 bases between them. This CDR3 contains 12 residues. The germline V gene encodes CDR1 SGHTA and CDR2 FQGNSA. The CDR3 region is CASSTDRHGYTF. The DNA of the CDR3 is TGTGCCAGCAGCACGGACAGACATGGCTACACCTTC.

This clonotype was seen repeatedly, ten times or more. The chain uses TRBV7-9 and TRBJ1-4; the D is unclear. From germline, CDR1 is SEHNR and CDR2 FQNEAQ (reference sequence). The CDR3 spans 12 residues. Trimming pared 6 bases from V and 8 bases from J, leaving 10 bases between. In DNA form, the CDR3 reads TGTGCCAGCAGACCTTTAACAGAAAAACTGTTTTTT. Translated, it gives CASRPLTEKLFF.

This clonotype has ten or more counts. The chain is built from TRBV2 and TRBJ2-3; D is uncertain. The V end lost 2 bases, the J end lost 4 bases, and 4 bases lay between the germline ends. Looked up from germline, CDR1 is SNHLY and CDR2 is FYNNEI. The CDR3 sequence is 12 residues long. CDR3 sequence (DNA): TGTGCCAGCAGTGAATCTTCAGATACGCAGTATTTT. This sequence encodes CASSESSDTQYF. Looking up the rest from reference TRBV2 and TRBJ2-3 gives the full variable domain: EPEVTQTPSHQVTQMGQEVILRCVPISNHLYFYWYRQILGQKVEFLVSFYNNEISEKSEIFDDQFSVERPDGSNFTLKIRSTKLEDSAMYFCASSESSDTQYFGPGTRLTVL.